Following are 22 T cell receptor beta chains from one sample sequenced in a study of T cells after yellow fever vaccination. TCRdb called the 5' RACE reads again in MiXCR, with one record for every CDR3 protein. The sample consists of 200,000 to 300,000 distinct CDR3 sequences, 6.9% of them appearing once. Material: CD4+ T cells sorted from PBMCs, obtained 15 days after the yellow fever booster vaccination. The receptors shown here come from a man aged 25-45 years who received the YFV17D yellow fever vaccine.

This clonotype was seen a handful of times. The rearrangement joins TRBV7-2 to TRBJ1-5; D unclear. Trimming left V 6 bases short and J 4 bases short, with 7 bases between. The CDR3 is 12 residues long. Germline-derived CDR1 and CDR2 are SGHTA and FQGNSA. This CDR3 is CASRVGNQPQHF. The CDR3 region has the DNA TGTGCCAGCAGGGTCGGGAATCAGCCCCAGCATTTT. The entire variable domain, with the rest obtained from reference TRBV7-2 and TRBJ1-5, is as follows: GAGVSQSPSNKVTEKGKDVELRCDPISGHTALYWYRQSLGQGLEFLIYFQGNSAPDKSGLPSDRFSAERTGGSVSTLTIQRTQQEDSAVYLCASRVGNQPQHFGDGTRLSIL.

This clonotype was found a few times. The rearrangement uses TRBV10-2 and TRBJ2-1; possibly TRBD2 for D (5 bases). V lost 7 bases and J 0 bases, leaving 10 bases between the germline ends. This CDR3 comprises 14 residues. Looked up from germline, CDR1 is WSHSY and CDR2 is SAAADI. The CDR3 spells CASKGLGSYNEQFF. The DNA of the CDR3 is TGCGCCAGCAAAGGACTGGGCTCCTACAATGAGCAGTTCTTC.

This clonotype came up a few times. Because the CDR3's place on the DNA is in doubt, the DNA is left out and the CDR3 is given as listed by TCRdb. CDR3 in amino acids: CASILDRGAGELFF. This chain joins TRBV6-5 and TRBJ2-2; TRBD1, the table's D call, lacks a check against the DNA. Germline V gives CDR1 MNHEY, CDR2 SVGAGI. The length of the CDR3 is 14 amino acids, counting both ends.

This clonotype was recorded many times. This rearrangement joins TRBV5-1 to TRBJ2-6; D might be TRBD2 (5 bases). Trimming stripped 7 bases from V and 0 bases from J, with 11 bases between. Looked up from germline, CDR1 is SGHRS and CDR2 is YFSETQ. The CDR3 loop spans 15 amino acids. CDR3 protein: CASAGGISGANVLTF. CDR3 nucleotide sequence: TGCGCCAGCGCGGGTGGAATCTCTGGGGCCAACGTCCTGACTTTC.

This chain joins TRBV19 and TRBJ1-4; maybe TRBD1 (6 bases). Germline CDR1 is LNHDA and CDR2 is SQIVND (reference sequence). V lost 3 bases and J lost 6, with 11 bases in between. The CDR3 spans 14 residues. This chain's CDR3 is CASSIRGADEKLFF. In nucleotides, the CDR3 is TGTGCCAGTAGTATCAGGGGCGCTGATGAAAAACTGTTTTTT.

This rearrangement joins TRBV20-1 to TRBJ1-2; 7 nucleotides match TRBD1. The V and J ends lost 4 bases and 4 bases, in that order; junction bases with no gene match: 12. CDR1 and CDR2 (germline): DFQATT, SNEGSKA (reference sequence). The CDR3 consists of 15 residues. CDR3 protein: CSATLAGTAIYGYTF. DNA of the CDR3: TGCAGTGCTACCTTAGCCGGGACAGCTATCTATGGCTACACCTTC.

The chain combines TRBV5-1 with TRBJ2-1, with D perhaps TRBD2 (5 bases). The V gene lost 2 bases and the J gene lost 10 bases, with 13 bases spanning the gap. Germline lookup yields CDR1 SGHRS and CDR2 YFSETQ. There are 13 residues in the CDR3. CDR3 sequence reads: CASSFIESGEQFF. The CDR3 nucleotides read TGCGCCAGCAGCTTTATCGAGTCGGGGGAGCAGTTCTTC. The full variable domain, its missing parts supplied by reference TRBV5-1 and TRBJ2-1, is KAGVTQTPRYLIKTRGQQVTLSCSPISGHRSVSWYQQTPGQGLQFLFEYFSETQRNKGNFPGRFSGRQFSNSRSEMNVSTLELGDSALYLCASSFIESGEQFFGPGTRLTVL.

CDR3 nucleotide sequence: TGTGCCAGCAGTTACGGAGGGCGAGTAGCGGGAGCCTTTAGGTCCTACGAGCAGTACTTC. Amino acids: CASSYGGRVAGAFRSYEQYF. This chain joins TRBV6-2 or TRBV6-3 and TRBJ2-7; 9 bases map to TRBD2. The CDR3 sequence is 20 residues long. The V and J ends lost 2 bases and 1 base, in that order; junction bases with no gene match: 18. The V gene's germline CDR1 is MNHEY and CDR2 SVGEGT.

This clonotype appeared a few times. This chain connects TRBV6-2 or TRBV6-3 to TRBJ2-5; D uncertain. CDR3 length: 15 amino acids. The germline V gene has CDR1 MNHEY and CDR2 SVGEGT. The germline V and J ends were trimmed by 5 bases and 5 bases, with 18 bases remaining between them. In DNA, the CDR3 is TGTGCCAGCAGTCCCTCGGACGGACGTTGGGAGACCCAGTACTTC. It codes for CASSPSDGRWETQYF.

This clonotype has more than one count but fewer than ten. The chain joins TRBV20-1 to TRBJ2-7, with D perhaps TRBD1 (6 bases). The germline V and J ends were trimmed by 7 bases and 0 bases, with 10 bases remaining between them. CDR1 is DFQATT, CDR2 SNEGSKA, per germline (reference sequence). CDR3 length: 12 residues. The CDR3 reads CSEQDSSYEQYF. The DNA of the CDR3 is TGCAGTGAACAGGACAGCTCCTACGAGCAGTACTTC.

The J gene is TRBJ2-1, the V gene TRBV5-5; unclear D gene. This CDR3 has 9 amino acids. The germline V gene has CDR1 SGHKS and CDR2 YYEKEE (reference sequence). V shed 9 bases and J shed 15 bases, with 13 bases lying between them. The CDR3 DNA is TGTGCCATGGGCCCTGTGGCGTTCTTC. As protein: CAMGPVAFF. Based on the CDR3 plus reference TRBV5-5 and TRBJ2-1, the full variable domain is DAGVTQSPTHLIKTRGQQVTLRCSPISGHKSVSWYQQVLGQGPQFIFQYYEKEERGRGNFPDRFSARQFPNYSSELNVNALLLGDSALYLCAMGPVAFFGPGTRLTVL.

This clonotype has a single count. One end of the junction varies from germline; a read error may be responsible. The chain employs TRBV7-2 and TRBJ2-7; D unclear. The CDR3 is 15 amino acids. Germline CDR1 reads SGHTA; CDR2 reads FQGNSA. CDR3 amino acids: CASSLAGYSSHEQYF. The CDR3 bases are TGTGCCAGCAGCTTAGCAGGCTACAGCTCCCACGAGCAGTACTTC.

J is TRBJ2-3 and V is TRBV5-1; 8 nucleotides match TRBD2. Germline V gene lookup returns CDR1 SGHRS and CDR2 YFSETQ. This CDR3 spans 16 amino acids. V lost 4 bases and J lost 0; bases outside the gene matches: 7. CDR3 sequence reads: CASSLAGIPSTDTQYF. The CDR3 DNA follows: TGCGCCAGCAGCCTAGCGGGCATACCTAGCACAGATACGCAGTATTTT.

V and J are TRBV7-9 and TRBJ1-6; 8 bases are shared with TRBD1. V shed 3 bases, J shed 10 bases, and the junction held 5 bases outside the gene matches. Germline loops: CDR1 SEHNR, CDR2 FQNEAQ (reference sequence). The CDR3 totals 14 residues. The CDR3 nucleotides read TGTGCCAGCAGCTTCGGGACAGGAGCGTCACCCCTCCACTTT. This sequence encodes CASSFGTGASPLHF.

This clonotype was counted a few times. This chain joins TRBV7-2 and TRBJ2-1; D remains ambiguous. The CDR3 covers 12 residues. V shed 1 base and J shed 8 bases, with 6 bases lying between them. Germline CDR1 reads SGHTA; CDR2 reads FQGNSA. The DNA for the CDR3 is TGTGCCAGCAGCTTAGTCAGCCATGAGCAGTTCTTC. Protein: CASSLVSHEQFF.

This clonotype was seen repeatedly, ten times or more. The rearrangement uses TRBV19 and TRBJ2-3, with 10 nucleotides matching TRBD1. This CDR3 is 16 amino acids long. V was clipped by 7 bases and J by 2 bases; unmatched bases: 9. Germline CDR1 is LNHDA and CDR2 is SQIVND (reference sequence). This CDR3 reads CASKGTGASYTDTQYF. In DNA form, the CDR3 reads TGTGCCAGTAAGGGGACAGGGGCTTCCTACACAGATACGCAGTATTTT.

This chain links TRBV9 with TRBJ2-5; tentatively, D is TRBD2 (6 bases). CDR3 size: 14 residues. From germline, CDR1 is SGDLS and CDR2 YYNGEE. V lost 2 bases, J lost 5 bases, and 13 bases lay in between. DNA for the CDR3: TGTGCCAGCAGCGTCTCGACTAGTAGCGAGACCCAGTACTTC. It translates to CASSVSTSSETQYF.

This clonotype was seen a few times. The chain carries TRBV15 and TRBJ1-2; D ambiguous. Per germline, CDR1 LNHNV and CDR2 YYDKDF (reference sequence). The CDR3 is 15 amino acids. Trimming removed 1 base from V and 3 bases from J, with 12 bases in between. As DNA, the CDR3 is TGTGCCACCAGCAGAGGTCCAGAATTTTACTATGGCTACACCTTC. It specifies CATSRGPEFYYGYTF.

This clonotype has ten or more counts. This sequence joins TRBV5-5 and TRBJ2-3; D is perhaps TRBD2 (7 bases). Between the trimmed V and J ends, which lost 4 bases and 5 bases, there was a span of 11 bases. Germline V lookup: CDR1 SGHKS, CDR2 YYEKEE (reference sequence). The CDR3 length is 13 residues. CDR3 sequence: CASSPGGRDTQYF. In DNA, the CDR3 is TGTGCCAGCAGCCCGGGGGGCAGAGATACGCAGTATTTT.

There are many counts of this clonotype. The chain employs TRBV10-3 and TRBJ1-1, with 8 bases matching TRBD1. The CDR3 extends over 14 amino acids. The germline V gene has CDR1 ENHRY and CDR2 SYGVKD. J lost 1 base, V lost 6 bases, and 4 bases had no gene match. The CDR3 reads CAISGTGSNTEAFF. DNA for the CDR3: TGTGCCATCAGCGGGACAGGTTCGAACACTGAAGCTTTCTTT.

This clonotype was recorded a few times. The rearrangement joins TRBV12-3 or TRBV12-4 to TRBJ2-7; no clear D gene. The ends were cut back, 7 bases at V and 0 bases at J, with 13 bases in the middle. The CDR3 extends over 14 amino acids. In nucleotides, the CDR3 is TGTGCCAGCACCCGCGCGACGGTCTCCTACGAGCAGTACTTC. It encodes CASTRATVSYEQYF.

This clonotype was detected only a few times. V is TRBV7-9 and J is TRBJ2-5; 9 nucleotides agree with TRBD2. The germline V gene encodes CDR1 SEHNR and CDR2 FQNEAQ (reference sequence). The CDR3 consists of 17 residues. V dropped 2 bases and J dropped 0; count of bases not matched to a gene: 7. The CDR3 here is CASSLLAGGRDQETQYF. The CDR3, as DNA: TGTGCCAGCAGCTTACTGGCGGGAGGGCGTGACCAAGAGACCCAGTACTTC.